A single sample is the source of the 25 T cell receptor beta chains below, sequenced in a study of T-cell reconstitution after alpha-beta-depleted transplantation in children. For TCRbeta, the library was prepared with unique molecular identifiers. TCRdb used MiXCR to reprocess the PCR reads, holding one entry per CDR3 protein. The sample lists over 200,000 distinct CDR3 sequences; around 9.2% were seen once. This specimen was PBMCs, mostly from graft donor cells, taken 360 days after TCRalphabeta/CD19-depleted stem cell transplant. The origin of the receptors is a male patient between 2 and 9 years old who had a stem cell transplant for acute myeloid leukemia, so the T cells may come from the graft donor.

This clonotype was picked up a small number of times. The rearrangement links TRBV10-3 to TRBJ1-5; D is uncertain. The CDR3 has 12 amino acids. V was clipped by 6 bases and J by 7 bases, with 10 bases between them. Germline CDR1 reads ENHRY; CDR2 reads SYGVKD. CDR3 loop: CAISPDGQPQHF. Here the CDR3 DNA reads TGTGCCATCAGCCCAGACGGACAGCCCCAGCATTTT.

This clonotype was recorded many times. The chain recombines TRBV20-1 with TRBJ2-1, with D perhaps TRBD1 or TRBD2 (6 bases each). The CDR3 totals 12 residues. Trimming pared 4 bases from V and 3 bases from J, leaving 7 bases between. Germline values: CDR1 DFQATT, CDR2 SNEGSKA (reference sequence). CDR3 nucleotides: TGCAGTGCTAAGGGGGGCTACAATGAGCAGTTCTTC. It translates to CSAKGGYNEQFF.

This clonotype occurred a few times. The chain employs TRBV6-5 and TRBJ2-3; 7 bases agree with TRBD1. This CDR3 has 16 residues. Germline V lookup: CDR1 MNHEY, CDR2 SVGAGI. V was pared by 0 bases and J by 1 base, with 4 bases of the junction left unmatched. The CDR3 reads CASSYSGGAGTDTQYF. The CDR3 DNA reads as TGTGCCAGCAGTTACTCAGGGGGCGCGGGCACAGATACGCAGTATTTT.

The V and J genes are TRBV3-1 and TRBJ2-3, with TRBD2 matching over 7 bases. Losses at the gene ends were 4 bases for V and 5 bases for J; bases not matched to a gene: 6. CDR3 size: 14 residues. The V gene's germline CDR1 is LGHDT and CDR2 YNNKEL (reference sequence). This CDR3 is CASSRDAGEDTQYF. The CDR3 coding sequence is TGTGCCAGCAGCCGGGACGCGGGGGAAGATACGCAGTATTTT.

This clonotype was picked up many times. The CDR3 reads CASSLEGTGVAEQYF. In DNA, the CDR3 is TGTGCCAGCAGCCTAGAGGGGACAGGGGTCGCCGAGCAGTACTTC. The chain has TRBV5-4 and TRBJ2-7; 10 nucleotides match TRBD1. CDR1 SGHNT and CDR2 YYREEE come from the germline V gene (reference sequence). This CDR3 has 15 amino acids. The J segment lost 6 bases and the V segment lost 4 bases, leaving 10 bases of the junction unmatched.

CDR3 sequence: CASSYGTLTDTQYF. The CDR3 DNA reads as TGTGCCAGCAGTTACGGGACTCTCACAGATACGCAGTATTTT. V gene TRBV6-5 combines with J gene TRBJ2-3; TRBD2 might be the D (6 bases). The ends were cut back, 2 bases at V and 2 bases at J, with 8 bases in the middle. The CDR3 loop spans 14 amino acids. The germline V gene encodes CDR1 MNHEY and CDR2 SVGAGI.

This clonotype was detected ten times or more. The rearrangement links TRBV29-1 to TRBJ2-7, with D possibly TRBD1 on 6 matching bases. Germline V gives CDR1 SQVTM, CDR2 ANQGSEA. The CDR3 is 15 residues long. Trimming took off 6 bases at V and 4 bases at J, with 22 bases between the two ends. CDR3 sequence: CSVNGLDRDTYEQYF. CDR3 bases: TGCAGCGTCAACGGCTTGGACAGAGACACTTACGAGCAGTACTTC.

Remarks on this clonotype: The DNA is left out, because the CDR3 cannot be placed on it with certainty; the CDR3 is given as TCRdb lists it. The chain employs TRBV6-5 and TRBJ1-2; the table's TRBD1 call for D was not verified on the DNA. Inclusive of both ends, the CDR3 amounts to 18 amino acids. Germline-derived CDR1 and CDR2 are MNHEY and SVGAGI. CDR3 amino acids: CASSYSIRARDFNYGYTF.

This chain uses TRBV29-1 with TRBJ1-5; D is undetermined. V shed 4 bases and J shed 2 bases, with 9 bases lying between them. The CDR3 contains 13 residues. Germline V CDR1 and CDR2: SQVTM, ANQGSEA. The DNA for the CDR3 is TGCAGCGTTGGGATGGACGGCAATCAGCCCCAGCATTTT. This gives the protein CSVGMDGNQPQHF.

This chain connects TRBV12-1 to TRBJ1-5. TRBV12-1 is recorded as a pseudogene. The CDR3 loop spans 12 amino acids. For the CDR3, the DNA is TGTGCCAGACAGGGCCCGAGGCGGCCCCAGCATTTT. Amino acids: CARQGPRRPQHF.

Here the CDR3 DNA reads TGCAGCGTTGGGGCGGGAGGGCTCGGCGACGAGCAGTACTTC. Translation gives CSVGAGGLGDEQYF. The rearrangement joins TRBV29-1 to TRBJ2-7; TRBD2 agrees at 9 bases. CDR1 SQVTM and CDR2 ANQGSEA come from the germline V gene. The CDR3 runs to 14 residues. V shed 4 bases and J 5 bases; nucleotides not matched to a gene: 9.

The chain has TRBV5-1 and TRBJ2-1; no firm D call. The CDR3 runs to 16 residues. The germline gives CDR1 SGHRS, CDR2 YFSETQ. Trimming took 6 bases from V and 1 from J, leaving 17 bases between them. DNA of the CDR3: TGCGCCAGCACCTTTTCCTTGGCGTCGTCCTACAATGAGCAGTTCTTC. Its protein is CASTFSLASSYNEQFF.

The chain employs TRBV6-2 or TRBV6-3 and TRBJ2-1; D may match TRBD1 or TRBD2 (6 bases each). The CDR3 extends over 17 amino acids. Per germline, CDR1 MNHEY and CDR2 SVGEGT. Trimming stripped 0 bases from V and 2 bases from J, with 14 bases between. The CDR3 DNA sequence: TGTGCCAGCAGTTACTCGTCGGGGGCCCTTACCTACAATGAGCAGTTCTTC. It codes for CASSYSSGALTYNEQFF.

This chain links TRBV20-1 with TRBJ1-5, with a weak D call TRBD1 (5 bases). Germline V lookup: CDR1 DFQATT, CDR2 SNEGSKA (reference sequence). CDR3 length equals 14 residues. V lost 2 bases to trimming and J lost 4 bases, with 12 bases between them. The CDR3 reads CSARIRDGNQPQHF. In DNA, the CDR3 is TGCAGTGCTAGAATCAGGGATGGTAATCAGCCCCAGCATTTT.

The CDR3 DNA follows: TGCGCCAGCAGCAGATTCAACACCGGGGAGCTGTTTTTT. Translation gives CASSRFNTGELFF. The chain couples TRBV4-1 to TRBJ2-2; unclear D gene. The CDR3 extends over 13 amino acids. Germline CDR1 is MGHRA and CDR2 is YSYEKL. Trimming shortened V by 5 bases and J by 2 bases, and 6 bases separated the two germline ends.

The chain combines TRBV4-1 with TRBJ1-2; D gene uncertain. V lost 1 base, J lost 8 bases, and 14 bases lay in between. Germline-derived CDR1 and CDR2 are MGHRA and YSYEKL. This CDR3 region has 14 residues. CDR3 coding DNA: TGCGCCAGCAGCCAAGTCGGTTCCCATCTGGGCTACACCTTC. Translating it yields CASSQVGSHLGYTF.

This clonotype showed up just a few times. The genes are TRBV11-2 and TRBJ2-1; the D gene is possibly TRBD2 (6 bases). Per the germline V gene, CDR1 is SGHAT and CDR2 is FQNNGV. The CDR3 spans 18 residues. The V and J ends lost 4 bases and 0 bases respectively, with 19 bases between them. The CDR3 DNA follows: TGTGCCAGCAGCTCCGAGCGGGCTTTAGCGGCCTCCTACAATGAGCAGTTCTTC. Its protein is CASSSERALAASYNEQFF. The full variable domain, rest sourced from reference TRBV11-2 and TRBJ2-1, is EAGVAQSPRYKIIEKRQSVAFWCNPISGHATLYWYQQILGQGPKLLIQFQNNGVVDDSQLPKDRFSAERLKGVDSTLKIQPAKLEDSAVYLCASSSERALAASYNEQFFGPGTRLTVL.

This clonotype was seen ten or more times. DNA of the CDR3: TGTGCCACCTCAAAAACTGGCAATGAGCAGTTCTTC. It is translated as CATSKTGNEQFF. The rearrangement links TRBV24-1 to TRBJ2-1; D call uncertain. The length of the CDR3 is 12 residues. Germline V gives CDR1 KGHDR, CDR2 SFDVKD. V was clipped by 9 bases and J by 6 bases, with 11 bases between them.

This clonotype was detected many times. The gene calls are TRBV6-2 or TRBV6-3 and TRBJ2-7; D remains unclear. Trimming took 10 bases from V and 2 from J, leaving 15 bases between them. This CDR3 is built from 13 residues. Germline CDR1 and CDR2: MNHEY and SVGEGT. The CDR3 region has the DNA TGTGCCACCCAGGCACGGCGTGCCTACGAGCAGTACTTC. Translating it yields CATQARRAYEQYF.

This clonotype turned up a few times. The V gene is TRBV5-1, the J gene TRBJ2-7, with D possibly being TRBD2 (5 bases). Germline V gives CDR1 SGHRS, CDR2 YFSETQ. The CDR3 consists of 13 residues. V dropped 4 bases and J dropped 4 bases, with 12 bases sitting between them. CDR3 nucleotides: TGCGCCAGCAGCAGGCGGACGGGATACGAGCAGTACGTC. The encoded protein is CASSRRTGYEQYV.

On this clonotype itself: The junction and the germline gene differ at one end; a read error may be behind it. The J gene is TRBJ2-5, the V gene TRBV20-1; 10 bases agree with TRBD2. This CDR3 spans 13 amino acids. Germline-derived CDR1 and CDR2 are DFQATT and SNEGSKA (reference sequence). The CDR3 loop reads CSARTSGQEAQYF. In nucleotides, the CDR3 is TGCAGTGCTCGGACTAGCGGACAAGAGGCCCAGTACTTC.

The sample holds many counts of this clonotype. The chain has TRBV10-1 and TRBJ2-3, with 10 bases identical to TRBD1. The germline V gene encodes CDR1 WNHNN and CDR2 SYGVQD (reference sequence). V shed 3 bases, J shed 3 bases, and the junction held 3 bases outside the gene matches. The CDR3 length is 15 residues. The CDR3: CASSDRQGATDTQYF. The CDR3 DNA follows: TGCGCCAGCAGTGATAGACAGGGGGCTACAGATACGCAGTATTTT.

This clonotype appeared many times. The genes are TRBV25-1 and TRBJ1-2; no clear D. The germline gives CDR1 MGHDK, CDR2 SYGVNS. Trimming took off 1 base at V and 4 bases at J, with 7 bases between the two ends. This CDR3 comprises 13 residues. The CDR3 DNA reads TGTGCCAGCAGTGAATCCAGTTTCTATGGCTACACCTTC. Amino acids: CASSESSFYGYTF.

This clonotype has at least ten counts. The rearrangement joins TRBV14 to TRBJ1-2; D remains unclear. The CDR3 extends over 13 amino acids. The germline V gene has CDR1 SGHDN and CDR2 FVKESK. Trimming pared 0 bases from V and 4 bases from J, leaving 6 bases between. The CDR3 bases are TGTGCCAGCAGCCAAGACCAGGCCTATGGCTACACCTTC. It specifies CASSQDQAYGYTF.

This chain connects TRBV2 to TRBJ2-5; D unresolved. CDR3 size: 10 residues. CDR1 and CDR2 from the germline V gene are SNHLY and FYNNEI. Trimming shortened V by 8 bases and J by 4 bases, and 5 bases separated the two germline ends. This CDR3 is CASVRETQYF. The DNA of the CDR3 is TGTGCCAGCGTTAGAGAGACCCAGTACTTC.